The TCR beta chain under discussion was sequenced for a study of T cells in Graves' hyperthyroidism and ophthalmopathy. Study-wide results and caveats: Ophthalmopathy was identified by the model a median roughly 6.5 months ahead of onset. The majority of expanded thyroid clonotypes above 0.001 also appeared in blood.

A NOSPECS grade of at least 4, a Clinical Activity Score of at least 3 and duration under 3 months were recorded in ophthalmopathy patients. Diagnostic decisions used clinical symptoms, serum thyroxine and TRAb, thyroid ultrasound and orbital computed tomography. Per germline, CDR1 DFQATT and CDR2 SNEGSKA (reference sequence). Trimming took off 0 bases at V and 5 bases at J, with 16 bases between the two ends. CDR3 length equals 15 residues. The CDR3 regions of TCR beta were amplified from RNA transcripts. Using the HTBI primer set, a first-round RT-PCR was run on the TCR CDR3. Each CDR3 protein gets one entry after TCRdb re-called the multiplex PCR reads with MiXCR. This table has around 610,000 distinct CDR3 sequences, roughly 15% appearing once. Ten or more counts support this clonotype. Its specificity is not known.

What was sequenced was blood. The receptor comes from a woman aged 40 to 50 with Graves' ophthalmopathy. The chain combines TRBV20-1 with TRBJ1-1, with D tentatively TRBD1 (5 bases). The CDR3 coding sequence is TGCAGTGCTAGAGACCCACGGCAGGGACGGACTGAAGCTTTCTTT. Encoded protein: CSARDPRQGRTEAFF.